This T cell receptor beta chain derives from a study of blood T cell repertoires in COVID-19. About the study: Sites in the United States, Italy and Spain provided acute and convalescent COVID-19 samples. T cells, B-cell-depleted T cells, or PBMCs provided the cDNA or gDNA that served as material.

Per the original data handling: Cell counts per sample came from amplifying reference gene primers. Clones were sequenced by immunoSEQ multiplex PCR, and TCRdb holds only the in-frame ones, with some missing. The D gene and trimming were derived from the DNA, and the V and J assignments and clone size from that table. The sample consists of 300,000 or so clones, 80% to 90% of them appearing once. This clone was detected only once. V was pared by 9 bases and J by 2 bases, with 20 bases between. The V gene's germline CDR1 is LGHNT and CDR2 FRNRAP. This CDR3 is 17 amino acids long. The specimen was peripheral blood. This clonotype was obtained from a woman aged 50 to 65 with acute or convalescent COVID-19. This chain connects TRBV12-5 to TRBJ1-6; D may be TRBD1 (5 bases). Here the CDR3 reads CASLDSSVGAYNSPLHF. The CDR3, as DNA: TGTGCTAGCCTCGACTCCTCGGTAGGGGCCTATAATTCACCCCTCCACTTT.